The 23 T cell receptor beta chains below were found in one sample sequenced in a study of T-cell reconstitution after alpha-beta-depleted transplantation in children listed by TCRdb under 2016. Findings and caveats that apply to the study as a whole: Over subsequent months, a decline in hyperexpanded clone frequencies was noted, and after one year, T-cell counts and TCRbeta diversity were mostly ascribed to newly produced T cells.

What this sample's treatment or condition label stands for: allogeneic hematopoietic cell transplantation with graft depleted of TCRalphabeta T cells and CD19 B cells. Their specific antigens are unknown. The library was produced with PCR. TCRdb shows the sequencer as Illumina HiSeq 2500. Molecular barcoding was employed in the preparation of TCR libraries, with unique molecular identifiers being used to normalize TCRbeta repertoire quantification. Clones were called with MiXCR by TCRdb after fastp trimmed the public reads at Q25, and only in-frame beta chains were retained. Rows merge per CDR3 protein into single entries with the most common DNA and genes. A total of about 290,000 distinct CDR3 sequences appear in this sample, over 7% of them only once. The ten largest clones capture approximately 9.6% of the sample. The sample here was peripheral blood, taken 360 days after TCRalphabeta/CD19-depleted stem cell transplant. The origin of the receptors is a female patient between 2 and 10 years old who had a stem cell transplant for Fanconi anemia, so the T cells may come from the graft donor.

This clonotype has at least ten counts. The V gene is TRBV27, the J gene TRBJ2-1, with D maybe TRBD1 (6 bases). V was pared by 3 bases and J by 6 bases, with 12 bases between. The CDR3 is 14 residues long. Germline V gives CDR1 MNHEY, CDR2 SMNVEV (reference sequence). The CDR3 DNA sequence: TGTGCCAGCAGTTTTGGGACACAGATCAATGAGCAGTTCTTC. Its protein is CASSFGTQINEQFF.

This chain links TRBV27 with TRBJ2-7; D remains ambiguous. The length of the CDR3 is 12 residues. Germline V gene data show CDR1 as MNHEY and CDR2 as SMNVEV (reference sequence). Trimming cost V 7 bases and J 6 bases, with 13 bases left between them. The CDR3 nucleotides are TGTGCCAGCATTGATCGGTCAGGCGAGCAGTACGTC. Protein product: CASIDRSGEQYV.

This clonotype was counted ten times or more. DNA of the CDR3: TGCAGTGCCCGCTCTGCAGGGAGGGTCGGAGAGCAGTACGTC. Protein: CSARSAGRVGEQYV. The chain employs TRBV20-1 and TRBJ2-7; the match to TRBD2 covers 7 bases. This CDR3 comprises 14 residues. Germline CDR1 is DFQATT and CDR2 is SNEGSKA (reference sequence). J lost 7 bases, V lost 6 bases, and 15 bases had no gene match.

The table lists this clonotype with a few counts. The rearrangement uses TRBV6-1 and TRBJ2-1; 8 positions agree with TRBD2. Germline V lookup: CDR1 MNHNS, CDR2 SASEGT. This CDR3 comprises 14 residues. J was trimmed by 7 bases and V by 6 bases; bases with no gene match: 8. CDR3 DNA: TGTGCCAGCAGGACGGGGGGGCCTAGGAATGAGCAGTTCTTC. Encoded protein: CASRTGGPRNEQFF.

This clonotype was counted ten times or more. This chain links TRBV4-1 with TRBJ2-2, with unresolved D. Germline V gene sequence: CDR1 MGHRA, CDR2 YSYEKL. The CDR3 runs 15 residues. Trimming took 1 base from V and 6 from J, leaving 12 bases between them. CDR3 coding DNA: TGCGCCAGCAGCCAAGGACTTTGGGGTGCCGGGGAGCTGTTTTTT. Encoded protein: CASSQGLWGAGELFF.

This clonotype showed up just a few times. The chain uses TRBV7-9 and TRBJ1-2, with no clear D. Germline V gives CDR1 SEHNR, CDR2 FQNEAQ (reference sequence). Trimming pared 7 bases from V and 3 bases from J, leaving 6 bases between. The CDR3 length is 11 residues. CDR3 residues: CASKGYYGYTF. In DNA, the CDR3 is TGTGCCAGCAAAGGCTACTATGGCTACACCTTC.

A few counts support this clonotype. The chain recombines TRBV2 with TRBJ2-1; 7 bases are a match to TRBD1. The germline CDR1 and CDR2 sequences are SNHLY and FYNNEI. The CDR3 extends over 13 amino acids. The V and J ends lost 6 bases and 4 bases, in that order; junction bases with no gene match: 3. The CDR3 nucleotides are TGTGCCAGCAGGCCGGACAGGTACAATGAGCAGTTCTTC. Its protein is CASRPDRYNEQFF.

Many counts were recorded for this clonotype. The chain is built from TRBV11-2 and TRBJ2-1; TRBD1 matches at 12 bases. The CDR3 has 16 amino acids. V lost 6 bases to trimming and J lost 13 bases; unmatched junction nucleotides: 16. The germline V gene encodes CDR1 SGHAT and CDR2 FQNNGV. The chain's CDR3 is CASRPNRDRGRKGQFF. The CDR3 bases are TGTGCCAGCAGGCCTAACCGGGACAGGGGGCGCAAAGGTCAGTTCTTC.

A few counts support this clonotype. The chain recombines TRBV24-1 with TRBJ2-5, with D possibly matching TRBD2 (7 bases). The germline V and J ends were trimmed by 1 base and 5 bases, with 13 bases remaining between them. This CDR3 has 15 amino acids. Looked up from germline, CDR1 is KGHDR and CDR2 is SFDVKD. The CDR3 is CATSDFPGGGETQYF. CDR3 in DNA: TGTGCCACCAGTGATTTCCCGGGGGGCGGGGAGACCCAGTACTTC.

This clonotype came up a few times. This chain joins TRBV25-1 and TRBJ1-4, with unresolved D. This CDR3 is 14 amino acids long. V lost 3 bases to trimming and J lost 6 bases, with 11 bases between them. Per the germline V gene, CDR1 is MGHDK and CDR2 is SYGVNS. CDR3 region: CASSDTTGDEKLFF. The CDR3 bases are TGTGCCAGCAGTGATACTACTGGGGATGAAAAACTGTTTTTT. Based on the CDR3 plus reference TRBV25-1 and TRBJ1-4, the full variable domain is EADIYQTPRYLVIGTGKKITLECSQTMGHDKMYWYQQDPGMELHLIHYSYGVNSTEKGDLSSESTVSRIRTEHFPLTLESARPSHTSQYLCASSDTTGDEKLFFGSGTQLSVL.

This clonotype occurred a few times. The V gene is TRBV4-2, the J gene TRBJ2-3; 14 nucleotides agree with TRBD2. V shed 1 base, J shed 4 bases, and the junction held 10 bases outside the gene matches. Germline V gives CDR1 LGHNA, CDR2 YNFKEQ. The CDR3 contains 19 residues. CDR3 protein: CASSQVGLAGGPWADTQYF. The CDR3 nucleotides read TGTGCCAGCAGCCAAGTTGGACTAGCGGGAGGACCCTGGGCAGATACGCAGTATTTT.

This clonotype was recorded many times. The chain employs TRBV20-1 and TRBJ2-4; 7 bases fit TRBD2. The CDR3 extends over 14 amino acids. Germline values: CDR1 DFQATT, CDR2 SNEGSKA (reference sequence). The trim removed 3 bases at V and 1 base at J, leaving 3 bases unmatched. CDR3 nucleotides: TGCAGTGCTAGCGACGGGAGGGCCAAAAACATTCAGTACTTC. Translated, it gives CSASDGRAKNIQYF.

This clonotype was observed many times. The genes are TRBV21-1 and TRBJ2-2; the D call TRBD2 from the table was never checked on the DNA. TRBV21-1 is given as a pseudogene. The CDR3 loop spans 17 amino acids. The CDR3 spells CASSKRGGRTNTGELFF. The DNA for the CDR3 is TGTGCCAGCAGCAAACGCGGCGGGAGAACGAACACCGGGGAGCTGTTTTTT.

This clonotype occurred many times. The V gene is TRBV20-1, the J gene TRBJ2-3; D ambiguous. CDR3 length: 16 amino acids. CDR1 and CDR2 (germline): DFQATT, SNEGSKA (reference sequence). V lost 1 base and J lost 2, with 16 bases in between. DNA for the CDR3: TGCAGTGCTAGAGTCCCCTACGGATCACTCACAGATACGCAGTATTTT. This encodes CSARVPYGSLTDTQYF.

This chain uses TRBV11-2 with TRBJ2-7; TRBD1 matches at 7 bases. In germline, CDR1 is SGHAT, CDR2 FQNNGV. J was trimmed by 6 bases and V by 3 bases; bases with no gene match: 8. The CDR3 is 14 residues long. The CDR3 sequence: CASSLGQSVFEQYF. In DNA form, the CDR3 reads TGTGCCAGCAGCTTGGGACAGTCGGTCTTCGAGCAGTACTTC.

This clonotype has ten or more counts. The genes are TRBV6-1 and TRBJ1-5; TRBD1 matches at 7 bases. V lost 9 bases, J lost 4 bases, and 12 bases stayed unmatched. Per germline, CDR1 MNHNS and CDR2 SASEGT. The CDR3 runs 15 residues. CDR3 in amino acids: CASSKRTGLNQPQHF. Written as DNA, the CDR3 is TGTGCCAGTTCAAAAAGGACAGGACTTAATCAGCCCCAGCATTTT.

The V gene is TRBV5-1, the J gene TRBJ2-6; TRBD1 agrees at 7 bases. The junction had 1 base not matched to a gene; V was cut back by 4 bases and J by 0 bases. The CDR3 spans 15 residues. Germline CDR1 and CDR2: SGHRS and YFSETQ. The CDR3 DNA sequence: TGCGCCAGCAGCAGGGACAGCTCTGGGGCCAACGTCCTGACTTTC. This gives the protein CASSRDSSGANVLTF.

The CDR3, as DNA: TGTGCCAGCTCACGAGGGACAGGTGACTATGGCTACACCTTC. This translates into CASSRGTGDYGYTF. The chain employs TRBV18 and TRBJ1-2, with TRBD1 matching over 8 bases. The CDR3 loop spans 14 amino acids. Per germline, CDR1 KGHSH and CDR2 LQKENI. J gave up 3 bases and V 4 bases, and 4 bases lay outside the gene matches.

This clonotype was seen only a few times. The J gene is TRBJ1-2, the V gene TRBV5-6; TRBD1 agrees at 9 bases. The CDR3 loop spans 16 amino acids. From germline, CDR1 is SGHDT and CDR2 YYEEEE. The V and J ends lost 2 bases and 3 bases, in that order; junction bases with no gene match: 8. The CDR3 sequence: CASSLPQGARDYGYTF. CDR3 in DNA: TGTGCCAGCAGCTTACCACAGGGGGCGCGGGACTATGGCTACACCTTC. Based on the CDR3 plus reference TRBV5-6 and TRBJ1-2, the full variable domain is DAGVTQSPTHLIKTRGQQVTLRCSPKSGHDTVSWYQQALGQGPQFIFQYYEEEERQRGNFPDRFSGHQFPNYSSELNVNALLLGDSALYLCASSLPQGARDYGYTFGSGTRLTVV.

This clonotype was picked up many times. This chain connects TRBV12-3 or TRBV12-4 to TRBJ2-1; 8 bases are shared with TRBD2. The CDR3 has 15 residues. V gave up 7 bases and J gave up 0 bases; unmatched junction bases: 5. The CDR3, as DNA: TGTGCCAGCACCCTTAGCGGGACCTCCTACAATGAGCAGTTCTTC. Its protein product is CASTLSGTSYNEQFF.

This clonotype was seen at least ten times. The genes are TRBV3-1 and TRBJ2-7; 9 bases agree with TRBD2. The CDR3 covers 14 residues. Germline V gene sequence: CDR1 LGHDT, CDR2 YNNKEL (reference sequence). V shed 6 bases and J 0 bases; nucleotides not matched to a gene: 3. CDR3 sequence: CASSRTSDSYEQYF. The CDR3, as DNA: TGTGCCAGCAGTCGGACTAGCGACTCCTACGAGCAGTACTTC.

The J gene is TRBJ1-5, the V gene TRBV5-6; 8 bases align to TRBD1. V lost 0 bases, J lost 16 bases, and 12 bases stayed unmatched. CDR1 is SGHDT and CDR2 is YYEEEE in the germline V gene. The CDR3 consists of 14 residues. The CDR3 loop is CASSLGTGSHLYHF. CDR3 nucleotide sequence: TGTGCCAGCAGCTTGGGGACAGGGTCCCACCTCTATCATTTT. The full variable domain, in which reference TRBV5-6 and TRBJ1-5 provide the parts outside the CDR3, is DAGVTQSPTHLIKTRGQQVTLRCSPKSGHDTVSWYQQALGQGPQFIFQYYEEEERQRGNFPDRFSGHQFPNYSSELNVNALLLGDSALYLCASSLGTGSHLYHFGDGTRLSIL.

This clonotype was recorded a few times. This chain joins TRBV12-3 or TRBV12-4 and TRBJ1-5; 7 bases align to TRBD1. Trimming removed 6 bases from V and 6 bases from J; junction bases left unmatched: 17. The CDR3 loop spans 17 amino acids. This chain's CDR3 is CASSHRRAGGPRQPQHF. The CDR3 region has the DNA TGTGCCAGCAGCCACCGCCGGGCAGGGGGGCCGCGTCAGCCCCAGCATTTT.